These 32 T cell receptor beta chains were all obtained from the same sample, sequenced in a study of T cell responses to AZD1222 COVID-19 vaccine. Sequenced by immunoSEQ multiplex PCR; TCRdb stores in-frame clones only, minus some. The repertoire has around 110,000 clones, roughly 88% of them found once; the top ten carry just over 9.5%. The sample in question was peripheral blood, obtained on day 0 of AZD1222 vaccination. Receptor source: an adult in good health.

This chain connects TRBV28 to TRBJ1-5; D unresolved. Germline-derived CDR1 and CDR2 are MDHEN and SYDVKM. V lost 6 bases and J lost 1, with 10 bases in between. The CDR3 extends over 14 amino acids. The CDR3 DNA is TGTGCCAGCAGCACTACCTTAAGCAATCAGCCCCAGCATTTT. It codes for CASSTTLSNQPQHF.

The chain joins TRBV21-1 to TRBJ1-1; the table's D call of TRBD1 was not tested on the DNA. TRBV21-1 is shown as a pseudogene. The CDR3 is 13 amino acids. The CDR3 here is CASSHRRNTEAFF. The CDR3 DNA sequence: TGTGCCAGCAGCCACCGCAGGAACACTGAAGCTTTCTTT.

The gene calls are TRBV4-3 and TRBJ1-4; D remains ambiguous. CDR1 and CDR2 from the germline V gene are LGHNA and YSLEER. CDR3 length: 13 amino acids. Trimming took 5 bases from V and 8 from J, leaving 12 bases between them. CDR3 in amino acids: CASSAEVREKLFF. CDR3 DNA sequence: TGCGCCAGCAGCGCGGAGGTGCGGGAAAAACTGTTTTTT.

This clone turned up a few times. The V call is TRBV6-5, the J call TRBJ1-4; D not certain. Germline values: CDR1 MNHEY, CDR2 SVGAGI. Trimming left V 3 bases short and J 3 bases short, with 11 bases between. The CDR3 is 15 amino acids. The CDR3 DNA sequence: TGTGCCAGCAGTTATACGACGGGCCCTAATGAAAAACTGTTTTTT. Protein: CASSYTTGPNEKLFF.

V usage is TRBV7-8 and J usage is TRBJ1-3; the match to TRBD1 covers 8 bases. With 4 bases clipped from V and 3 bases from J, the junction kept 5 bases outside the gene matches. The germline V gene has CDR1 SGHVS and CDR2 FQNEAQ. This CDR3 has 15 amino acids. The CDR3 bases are TGTGCCAGCAGCTCCCAGGGGGCTAATGGAAACACCATATATTTT. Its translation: CASSSQGANGNTIYF.

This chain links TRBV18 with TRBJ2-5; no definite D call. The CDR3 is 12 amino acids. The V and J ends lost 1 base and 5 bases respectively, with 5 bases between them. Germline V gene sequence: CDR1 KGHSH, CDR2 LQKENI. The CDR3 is CASSPRAETQYF. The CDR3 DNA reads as TGTGCCAGCTCACCACGGGCGGAGACCCAGTACTTC.

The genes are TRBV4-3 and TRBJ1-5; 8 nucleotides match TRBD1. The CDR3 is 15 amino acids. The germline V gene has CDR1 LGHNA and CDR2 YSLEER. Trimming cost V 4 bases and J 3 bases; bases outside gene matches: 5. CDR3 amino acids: CASSRIQGDNQPQHF. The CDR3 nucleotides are TGCGCCAGCAGCCGGATACAGGGGGACAATCAGCCCCAGCATTTT.

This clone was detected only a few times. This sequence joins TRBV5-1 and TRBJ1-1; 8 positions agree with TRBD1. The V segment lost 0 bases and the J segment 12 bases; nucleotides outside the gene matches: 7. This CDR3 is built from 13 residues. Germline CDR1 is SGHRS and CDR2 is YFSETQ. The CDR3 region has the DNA TGCGCCAGCAGCTTGGGACAGGGGTCTCGAACTTTCTTT. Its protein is CASSLGQGSRTFF.

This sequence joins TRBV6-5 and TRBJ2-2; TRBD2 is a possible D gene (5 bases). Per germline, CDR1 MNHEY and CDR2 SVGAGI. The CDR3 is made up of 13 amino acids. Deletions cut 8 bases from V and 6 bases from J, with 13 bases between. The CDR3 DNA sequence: TGTGCCAGCGGTCTTCGGGATCCCGGGGAGCTGTTTTTT. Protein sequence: CASGLRDPGELFF.

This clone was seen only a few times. The CDR3 loop is CASRLDFYNEQFF. For the CDR3, the DNA is TGTGCCAGTAGACTGGACTTCTACAATGAGCAGTTCTTC. The chain carries TRBV19 and TRBJ2-1, with D perhaps matching TRBD2 (5 bases). CDR1 is LNHDA and CDR2 is SQIVND in the germline V gene (reference sequence). The CDR3 is 13 amino acids. V lost 6 bases to trimming and J lost 3 bases, with 9 bases between them.

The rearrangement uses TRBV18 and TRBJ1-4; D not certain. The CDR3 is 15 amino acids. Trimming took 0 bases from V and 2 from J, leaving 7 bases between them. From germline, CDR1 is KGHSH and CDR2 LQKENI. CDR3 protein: CASSPPVETNEKLFF. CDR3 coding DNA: TGTGCCAGCTCACCACCGGTGGAGACTAATGAAAAACTGTTTTTT. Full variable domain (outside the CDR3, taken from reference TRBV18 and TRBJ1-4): NAGVMQNPRHLVRRRGQEARLRCSPMKGHSHVYWYRQLPEEGLKFMVYLQKENIIDESGMPKERFSAEFPKEGPSILRIQQVVRGDSAAYFCASSPPVETNEKLFFGSGTQLSVL.

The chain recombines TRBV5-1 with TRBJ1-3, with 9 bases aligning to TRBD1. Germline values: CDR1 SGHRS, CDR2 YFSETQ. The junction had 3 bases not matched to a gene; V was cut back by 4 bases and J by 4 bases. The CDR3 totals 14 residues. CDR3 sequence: CASSAGTGGNTIYF. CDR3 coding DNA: TGCGCCAGCAGCGCTGGGACAGGGGGAAACACCATATATTTT.

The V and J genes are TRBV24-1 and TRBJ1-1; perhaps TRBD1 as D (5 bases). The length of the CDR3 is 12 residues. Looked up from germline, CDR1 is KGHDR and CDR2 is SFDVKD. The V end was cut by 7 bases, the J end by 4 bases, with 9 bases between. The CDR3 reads CATSSGTTEAFF. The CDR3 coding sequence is TGTGCCACCAGCTCAGGGACCACTGAAGCTTTCTTT.

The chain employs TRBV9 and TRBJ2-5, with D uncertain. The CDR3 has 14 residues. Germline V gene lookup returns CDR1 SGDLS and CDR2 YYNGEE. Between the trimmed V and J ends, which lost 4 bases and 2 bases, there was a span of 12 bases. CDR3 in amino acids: CASSSIGVQETQYF. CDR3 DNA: TGTGCCAGCAGCTCAATTGGGGTTCAAGAGACCCAGTACTTC.

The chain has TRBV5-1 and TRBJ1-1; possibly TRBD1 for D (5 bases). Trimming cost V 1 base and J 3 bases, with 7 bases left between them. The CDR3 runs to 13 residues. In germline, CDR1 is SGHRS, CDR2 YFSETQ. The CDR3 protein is CASSLKGDTEAFF. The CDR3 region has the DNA TGCGCCAGCAGCTTGAAAGGGGACACTGAAGCTTTCTTT.

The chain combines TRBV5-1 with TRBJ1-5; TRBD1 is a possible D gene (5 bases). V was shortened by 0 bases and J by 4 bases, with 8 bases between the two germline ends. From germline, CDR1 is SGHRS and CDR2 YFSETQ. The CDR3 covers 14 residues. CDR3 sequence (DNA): TGCGCCAGCAGCTTGGGGGGGGGTAATCAGCCCCAGCATTTT. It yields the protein CASSLGGGNQPQHF.

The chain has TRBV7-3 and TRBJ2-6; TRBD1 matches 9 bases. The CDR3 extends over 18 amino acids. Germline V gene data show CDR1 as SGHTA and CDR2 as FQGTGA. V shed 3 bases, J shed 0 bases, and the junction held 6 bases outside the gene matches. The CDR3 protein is CASSFLPGQGSGANVLTF. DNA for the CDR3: TGTGCCAGCAGCTTTCTGCCGGGACAGGGCTCTGGGGCCAACGTCCTGACTTTC.

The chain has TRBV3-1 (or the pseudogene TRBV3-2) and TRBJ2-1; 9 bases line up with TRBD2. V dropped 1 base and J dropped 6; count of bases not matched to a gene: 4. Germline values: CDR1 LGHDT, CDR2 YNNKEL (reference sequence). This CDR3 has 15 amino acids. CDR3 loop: CASSQAPGLANEQFF. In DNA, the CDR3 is TGTGCCAGCAGCCAAGCACCGGGACTAGCCAATGAGCAGTTCTTC.

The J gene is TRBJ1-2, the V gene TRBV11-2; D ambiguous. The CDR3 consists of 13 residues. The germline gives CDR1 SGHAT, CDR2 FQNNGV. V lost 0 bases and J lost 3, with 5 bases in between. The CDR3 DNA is TGTGCCAGCAGCTTAGATCAATACTATGGCTACACCTTC. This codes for CASSLDQYYGYTF.

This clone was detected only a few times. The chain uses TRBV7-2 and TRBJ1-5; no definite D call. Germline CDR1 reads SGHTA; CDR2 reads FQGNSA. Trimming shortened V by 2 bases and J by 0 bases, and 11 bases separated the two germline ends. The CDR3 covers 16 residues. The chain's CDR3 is CASSLRPVYSNQPQHF. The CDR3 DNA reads TGTGCCAGCAGCTTAAGGCCCGTTTATAGCAATCAGCCCCAGCATTTT.

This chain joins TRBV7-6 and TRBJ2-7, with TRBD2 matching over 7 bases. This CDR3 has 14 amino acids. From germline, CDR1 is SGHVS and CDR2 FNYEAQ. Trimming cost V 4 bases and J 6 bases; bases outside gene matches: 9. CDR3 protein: CASSSQAGKVEQYF. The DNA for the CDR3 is TGTGCCAGCAGCTCGCAAGCGGGAAAGGTCGAGCAGTACTTC.

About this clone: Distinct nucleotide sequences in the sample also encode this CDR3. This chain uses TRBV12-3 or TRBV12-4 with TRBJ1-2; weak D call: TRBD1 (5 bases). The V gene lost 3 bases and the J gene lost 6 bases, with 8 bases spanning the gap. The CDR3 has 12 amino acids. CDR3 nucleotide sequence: TGTGCCAGCAGTTTGAGAGGGGATGGCTACACCTTC. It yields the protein CASSLRGDGYTF.

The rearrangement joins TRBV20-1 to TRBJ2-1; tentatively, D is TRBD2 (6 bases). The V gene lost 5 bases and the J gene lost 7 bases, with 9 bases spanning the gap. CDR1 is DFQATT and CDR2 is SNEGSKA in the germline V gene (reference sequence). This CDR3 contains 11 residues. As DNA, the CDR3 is TGCAGTGCTCCGGACTATAATGAGCAGTTCTTC. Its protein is CSAPDYNEQFF.

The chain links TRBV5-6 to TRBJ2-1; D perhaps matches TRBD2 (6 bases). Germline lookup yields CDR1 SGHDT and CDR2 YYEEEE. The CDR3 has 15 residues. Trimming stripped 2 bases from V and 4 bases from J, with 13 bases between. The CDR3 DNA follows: TGTGCCAGCAGCTTTGACGGGGGTAGGTACAATGAGCAGTTCTTC. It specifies CASSFDGGRYNEQFF.

In DNA form, the CDR3 reads TGTGCCAGCAGTAATACAGGGGGGGTCACTGAAGCTTTCTTT. Translation gives CASSNTGGVTEAFF. The V and J genes are TRBV27 and TRBJ1-1, with 8 nucleotides matching TRBD1. The CDR3 is 14 amino acids. With V trimmed by 5 bases and J by 4 bases, 6 bases remained unmatched. The germline CDR1 and CDR2 sequences are MNHEY and SMNVEV (reference sequence).

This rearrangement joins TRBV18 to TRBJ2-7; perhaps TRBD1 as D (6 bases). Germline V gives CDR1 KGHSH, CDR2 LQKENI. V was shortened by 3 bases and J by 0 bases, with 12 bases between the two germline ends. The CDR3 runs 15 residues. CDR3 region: CASSPDRKSSYEQYF. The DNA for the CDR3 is TGTGCCAGCTCACCGGACAGAAAGAGCTCCTACGAGCAGTACTTC.

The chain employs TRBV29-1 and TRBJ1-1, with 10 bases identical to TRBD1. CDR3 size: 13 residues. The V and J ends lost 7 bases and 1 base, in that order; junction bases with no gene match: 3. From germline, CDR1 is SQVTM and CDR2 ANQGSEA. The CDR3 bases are TGCAGCGCAGACAGGGGGCCGAACACTGAAGCTTTCTTT. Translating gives CSADRGPNTEAFF.

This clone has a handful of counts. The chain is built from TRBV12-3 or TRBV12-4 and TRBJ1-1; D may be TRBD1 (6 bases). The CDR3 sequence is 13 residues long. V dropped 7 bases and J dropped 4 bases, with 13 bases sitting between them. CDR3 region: CASILQGITEAFF. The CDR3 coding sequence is TGTGCCAGCATTCTCCAGGGGATCACTGAAGCTTTCTTT.

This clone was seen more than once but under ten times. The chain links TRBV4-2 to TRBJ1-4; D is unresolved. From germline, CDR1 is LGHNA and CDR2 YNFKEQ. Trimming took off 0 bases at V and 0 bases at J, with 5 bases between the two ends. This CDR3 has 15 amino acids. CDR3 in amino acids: CASSQERTTNEKLFF. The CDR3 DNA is TGTGCCAGCAGCCAAGAAAGGACAACTAATGAAAAACTGTTTTTT.

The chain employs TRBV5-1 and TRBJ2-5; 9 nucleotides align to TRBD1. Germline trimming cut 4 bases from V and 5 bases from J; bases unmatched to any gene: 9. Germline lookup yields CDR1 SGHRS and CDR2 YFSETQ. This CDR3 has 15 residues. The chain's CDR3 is CASSPLQGAGETQYF. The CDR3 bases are TGCGCCAGCAGCCCGTTACAGGGGGCTGGGGAGACCCAGTACTTC.

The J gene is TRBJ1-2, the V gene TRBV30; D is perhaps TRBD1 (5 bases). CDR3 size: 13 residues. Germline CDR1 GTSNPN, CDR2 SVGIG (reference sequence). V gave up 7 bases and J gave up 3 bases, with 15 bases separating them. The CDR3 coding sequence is TGTGCCTTTTCTCAGGGTAACTACTATGGCTACACCTTC. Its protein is CAFSQGNYYGYTF.

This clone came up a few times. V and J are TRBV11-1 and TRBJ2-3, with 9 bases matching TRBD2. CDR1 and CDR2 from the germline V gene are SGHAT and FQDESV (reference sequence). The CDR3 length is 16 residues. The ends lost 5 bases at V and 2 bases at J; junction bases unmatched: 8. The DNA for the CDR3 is TGTGCCAGCAGCACCCGCGGGGGGGCAAACACAGATACGCAGTATTTT. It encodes CASSTRGGANTDTQYF.